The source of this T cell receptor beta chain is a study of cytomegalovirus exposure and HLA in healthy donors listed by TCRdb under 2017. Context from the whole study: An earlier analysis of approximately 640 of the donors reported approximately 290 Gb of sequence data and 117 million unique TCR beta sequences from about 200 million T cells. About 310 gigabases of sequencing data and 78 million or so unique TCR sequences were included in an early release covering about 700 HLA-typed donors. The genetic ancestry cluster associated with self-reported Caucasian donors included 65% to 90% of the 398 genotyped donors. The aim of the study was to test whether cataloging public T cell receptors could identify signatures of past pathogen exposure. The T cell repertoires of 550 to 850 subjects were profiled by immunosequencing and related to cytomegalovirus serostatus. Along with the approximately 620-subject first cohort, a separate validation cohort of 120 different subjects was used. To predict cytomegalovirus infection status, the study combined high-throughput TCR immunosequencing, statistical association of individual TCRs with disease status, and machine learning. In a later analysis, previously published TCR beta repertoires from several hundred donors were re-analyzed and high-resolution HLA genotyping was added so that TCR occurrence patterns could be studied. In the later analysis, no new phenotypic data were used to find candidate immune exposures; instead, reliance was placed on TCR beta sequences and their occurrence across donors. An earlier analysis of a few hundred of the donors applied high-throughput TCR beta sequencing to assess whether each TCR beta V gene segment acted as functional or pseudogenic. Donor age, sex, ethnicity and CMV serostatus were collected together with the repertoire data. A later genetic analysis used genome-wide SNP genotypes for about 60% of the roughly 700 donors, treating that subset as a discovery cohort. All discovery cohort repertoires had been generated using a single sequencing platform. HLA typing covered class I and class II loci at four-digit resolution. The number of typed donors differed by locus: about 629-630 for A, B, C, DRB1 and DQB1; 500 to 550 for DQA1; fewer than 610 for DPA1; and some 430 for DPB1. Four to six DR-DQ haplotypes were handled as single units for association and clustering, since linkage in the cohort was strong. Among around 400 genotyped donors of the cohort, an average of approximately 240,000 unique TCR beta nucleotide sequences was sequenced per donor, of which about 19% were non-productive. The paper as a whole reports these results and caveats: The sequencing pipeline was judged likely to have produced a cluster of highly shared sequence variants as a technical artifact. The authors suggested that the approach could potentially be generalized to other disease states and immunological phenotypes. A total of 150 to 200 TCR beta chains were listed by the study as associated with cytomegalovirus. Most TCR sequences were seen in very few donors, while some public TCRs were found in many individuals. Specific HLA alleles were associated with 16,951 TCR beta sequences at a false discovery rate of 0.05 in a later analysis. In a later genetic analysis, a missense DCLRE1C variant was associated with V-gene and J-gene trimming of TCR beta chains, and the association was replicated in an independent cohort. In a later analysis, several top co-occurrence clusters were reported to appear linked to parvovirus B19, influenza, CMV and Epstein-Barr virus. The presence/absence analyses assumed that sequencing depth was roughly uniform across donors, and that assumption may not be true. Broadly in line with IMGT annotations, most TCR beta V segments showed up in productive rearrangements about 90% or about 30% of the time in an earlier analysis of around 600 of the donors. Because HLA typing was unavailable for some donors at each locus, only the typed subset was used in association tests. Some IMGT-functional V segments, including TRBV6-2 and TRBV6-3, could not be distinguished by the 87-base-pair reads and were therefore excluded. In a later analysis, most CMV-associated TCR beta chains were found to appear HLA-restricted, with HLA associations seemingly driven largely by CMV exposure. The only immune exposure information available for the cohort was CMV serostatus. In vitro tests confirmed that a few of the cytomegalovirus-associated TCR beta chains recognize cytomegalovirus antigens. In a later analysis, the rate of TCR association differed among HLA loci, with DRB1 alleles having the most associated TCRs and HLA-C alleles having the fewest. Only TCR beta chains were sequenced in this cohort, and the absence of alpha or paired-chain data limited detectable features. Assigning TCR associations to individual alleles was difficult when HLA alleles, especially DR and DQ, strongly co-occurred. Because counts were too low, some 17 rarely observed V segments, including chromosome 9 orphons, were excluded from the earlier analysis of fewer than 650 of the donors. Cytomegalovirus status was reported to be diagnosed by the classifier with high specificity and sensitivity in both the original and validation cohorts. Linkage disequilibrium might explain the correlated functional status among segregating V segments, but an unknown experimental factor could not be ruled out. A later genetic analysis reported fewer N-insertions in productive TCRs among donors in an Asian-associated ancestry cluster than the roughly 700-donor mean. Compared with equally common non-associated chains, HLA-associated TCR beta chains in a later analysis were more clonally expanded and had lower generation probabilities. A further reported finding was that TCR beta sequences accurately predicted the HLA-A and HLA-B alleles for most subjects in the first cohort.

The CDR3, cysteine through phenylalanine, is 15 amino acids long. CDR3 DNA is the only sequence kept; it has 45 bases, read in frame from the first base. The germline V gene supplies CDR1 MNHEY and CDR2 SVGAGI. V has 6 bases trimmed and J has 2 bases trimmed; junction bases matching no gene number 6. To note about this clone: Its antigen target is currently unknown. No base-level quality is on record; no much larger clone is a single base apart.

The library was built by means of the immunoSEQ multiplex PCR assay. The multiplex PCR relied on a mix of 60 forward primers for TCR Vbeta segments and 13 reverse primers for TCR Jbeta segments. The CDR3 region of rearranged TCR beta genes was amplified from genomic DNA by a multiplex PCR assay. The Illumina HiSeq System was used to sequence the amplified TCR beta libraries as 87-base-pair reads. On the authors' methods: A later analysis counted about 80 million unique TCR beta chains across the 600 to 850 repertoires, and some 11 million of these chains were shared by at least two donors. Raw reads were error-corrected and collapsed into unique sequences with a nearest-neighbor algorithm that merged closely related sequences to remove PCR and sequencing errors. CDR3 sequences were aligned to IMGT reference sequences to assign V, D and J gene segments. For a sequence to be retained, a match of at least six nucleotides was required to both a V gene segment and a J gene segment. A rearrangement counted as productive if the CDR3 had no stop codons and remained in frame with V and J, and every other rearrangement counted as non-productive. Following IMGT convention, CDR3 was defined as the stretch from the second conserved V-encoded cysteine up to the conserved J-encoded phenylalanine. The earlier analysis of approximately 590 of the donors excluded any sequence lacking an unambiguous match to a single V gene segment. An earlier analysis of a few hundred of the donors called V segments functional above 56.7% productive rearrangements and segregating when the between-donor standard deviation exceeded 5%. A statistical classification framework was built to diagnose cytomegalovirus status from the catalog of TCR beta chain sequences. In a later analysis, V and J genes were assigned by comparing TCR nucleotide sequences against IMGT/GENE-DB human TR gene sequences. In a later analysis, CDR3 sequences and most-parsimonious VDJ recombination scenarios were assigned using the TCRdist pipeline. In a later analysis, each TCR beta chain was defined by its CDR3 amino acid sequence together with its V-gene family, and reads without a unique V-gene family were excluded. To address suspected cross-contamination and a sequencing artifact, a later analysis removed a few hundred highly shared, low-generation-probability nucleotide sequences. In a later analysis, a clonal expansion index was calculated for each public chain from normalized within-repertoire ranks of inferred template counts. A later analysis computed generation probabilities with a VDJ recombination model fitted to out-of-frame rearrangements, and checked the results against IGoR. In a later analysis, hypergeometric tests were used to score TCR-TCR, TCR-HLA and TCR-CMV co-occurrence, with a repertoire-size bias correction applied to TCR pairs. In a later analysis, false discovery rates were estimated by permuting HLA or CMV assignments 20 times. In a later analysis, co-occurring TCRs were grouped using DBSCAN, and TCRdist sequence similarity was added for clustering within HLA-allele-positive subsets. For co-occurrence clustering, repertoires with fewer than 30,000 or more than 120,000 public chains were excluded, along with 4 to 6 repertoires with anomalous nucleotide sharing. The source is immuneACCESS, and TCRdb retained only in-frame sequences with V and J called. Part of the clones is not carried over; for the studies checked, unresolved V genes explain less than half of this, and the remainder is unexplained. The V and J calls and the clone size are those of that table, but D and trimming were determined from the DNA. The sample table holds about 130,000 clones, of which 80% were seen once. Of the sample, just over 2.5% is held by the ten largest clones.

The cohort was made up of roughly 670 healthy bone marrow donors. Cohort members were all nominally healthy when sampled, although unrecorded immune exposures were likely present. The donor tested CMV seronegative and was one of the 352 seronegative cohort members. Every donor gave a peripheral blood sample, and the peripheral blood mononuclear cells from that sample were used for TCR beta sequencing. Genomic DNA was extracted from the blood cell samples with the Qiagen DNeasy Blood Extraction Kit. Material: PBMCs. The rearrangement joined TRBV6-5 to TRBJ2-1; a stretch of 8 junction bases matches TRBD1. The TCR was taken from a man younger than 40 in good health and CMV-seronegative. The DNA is TGTGCCAGCAGGCCCCGGACAGGGACCTACAATGAGCAGTTCTTC. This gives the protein CASRPRTGTYNEQFF.